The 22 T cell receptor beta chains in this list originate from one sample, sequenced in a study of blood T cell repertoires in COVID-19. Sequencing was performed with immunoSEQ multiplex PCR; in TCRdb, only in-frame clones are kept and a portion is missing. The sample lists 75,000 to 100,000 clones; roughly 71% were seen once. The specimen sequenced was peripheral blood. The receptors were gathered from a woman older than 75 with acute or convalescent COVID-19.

The CDR3 spells CASSFRGAGGETQYF. For the CDR3, the DNA is TGTGCCAGCAGCTTCCGGGGGGCCGGGGGAGAGACCCAGTACTTC. The chain recombines TRBV7-8 with TRBJ2-5; the D gene is possibly TRBD2 (7 bases). The CDR3 has 15 residues. Germline loops: CDR1 SGHVS, CDR2 FQNEAQ. Trimming removed 3 bases from V and 4 bases from J, with 15 bases in between.

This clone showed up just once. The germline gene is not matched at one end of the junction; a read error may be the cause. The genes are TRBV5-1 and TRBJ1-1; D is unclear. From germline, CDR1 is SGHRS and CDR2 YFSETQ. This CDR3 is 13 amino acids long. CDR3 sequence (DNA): TGCGCCACCAGCGAGGGATTGGGAACTGAAGCTTTCTTT. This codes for CATSEGLGTEAFF.

This CDR3 reads CASSPAGGRNSPLHF. The CDR3 DNA follows: TGTGCCAGCAGCCCCGCGGGGGGTCGAAATTCACCCCTCCACTTT. This rearrangement joins TRBV7-8 to TRBJ1-6; the D gene is possibly TRBD1 (5 bases). The CDR3 is 15 amino acids. V lost 5 bases to trimming and J lost 7 bases, with 15 bases between them. The germline V gene encodes CDR1 SGHVS and CDR2 FQNEAQ.

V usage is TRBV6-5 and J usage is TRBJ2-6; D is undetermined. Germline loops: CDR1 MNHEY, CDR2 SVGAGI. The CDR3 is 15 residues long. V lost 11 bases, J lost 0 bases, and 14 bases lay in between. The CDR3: CAAARRSSGANVLTF. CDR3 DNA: TGTGCCGCGGCACGGAGATCCTCTGGGGCCAACGTCCTGACTTTC.

The DNA for the CDR3 is TGTGCCAGCAGTCCTCACCTAAGGGGTGGGGACTATGGCTACACCTTC. This encodes CASSPHLRGGDYGYTF. The chain links TRBV27 to TRBJ1-2, with D perhaps TRBD1 (5 bases). The CDR3 covers 16 residues. In germline, CDR1 is MNHEY, CDR2 SMNVEV (reference sequence). V lost 5 bases to trimming and J lost 3 bases, with 19 bases between them.

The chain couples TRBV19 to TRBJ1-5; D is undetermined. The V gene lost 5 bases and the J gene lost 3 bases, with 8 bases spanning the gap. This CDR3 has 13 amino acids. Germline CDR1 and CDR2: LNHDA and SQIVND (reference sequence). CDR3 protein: CASSFGLNQPQHF. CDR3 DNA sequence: TGTGCCAGTAGTTTCGGTCTCAATCAGCCCCAGCATTTT. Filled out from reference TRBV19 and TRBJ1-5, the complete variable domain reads DGGITQSPKYLFRKEGQNVTLSCEQNLNHDAMYWYRQDPGQGLRLIYYSQIVNDFQKGDIAEGYSVSREKKESFPLTVTSAQKNPTAFYLCASSFGLNQPQHFGDGTRLSIL.

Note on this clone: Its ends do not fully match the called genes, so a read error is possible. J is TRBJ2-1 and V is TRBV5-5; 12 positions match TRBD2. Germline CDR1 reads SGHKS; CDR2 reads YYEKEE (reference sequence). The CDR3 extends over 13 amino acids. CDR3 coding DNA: TGTGCCAGCAGCCTCCCCCCTAGCGGGAGGGTTGTCTTC. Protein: CASSLPPSGRVVF. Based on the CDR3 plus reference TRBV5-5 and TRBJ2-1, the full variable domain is DAGVTQSPTHLIKTRGQQVTLRCSPISGHKSVSWYQQVLGQGPQFIFQYYEKEERGRGNFPDRFSARQFPNYSSELNVNALLLGDSALYLCASSLPPSGRVVFGPGTRLTVL.

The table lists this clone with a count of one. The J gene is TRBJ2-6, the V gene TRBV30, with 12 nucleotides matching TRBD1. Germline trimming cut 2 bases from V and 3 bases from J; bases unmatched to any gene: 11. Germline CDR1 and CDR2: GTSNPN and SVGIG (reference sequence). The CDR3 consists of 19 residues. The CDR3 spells CAWSFTGTGGGHGANVLTF. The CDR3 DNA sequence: TGTGCCTGGAGTTTTACCGGGACAGGGGGCGGTCATGGGGCCAACGTCCTGACTTTC.

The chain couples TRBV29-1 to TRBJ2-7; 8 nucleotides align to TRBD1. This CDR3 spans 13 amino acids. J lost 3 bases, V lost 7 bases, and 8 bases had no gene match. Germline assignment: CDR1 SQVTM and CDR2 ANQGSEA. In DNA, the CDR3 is TGCAGCGCCACCGGGACAGGAGTCTACGAGCAGTACTTC. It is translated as CSATGTGVYEQYF.

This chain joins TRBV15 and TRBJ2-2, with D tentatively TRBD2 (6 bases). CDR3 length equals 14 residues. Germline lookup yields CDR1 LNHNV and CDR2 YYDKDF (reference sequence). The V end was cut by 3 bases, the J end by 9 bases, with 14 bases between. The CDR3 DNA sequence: TGTGCCACCAGCAGCCGTGGGACTTTTAGGGAGCTGTTTTTT. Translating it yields CATSSRGTFRELFF.

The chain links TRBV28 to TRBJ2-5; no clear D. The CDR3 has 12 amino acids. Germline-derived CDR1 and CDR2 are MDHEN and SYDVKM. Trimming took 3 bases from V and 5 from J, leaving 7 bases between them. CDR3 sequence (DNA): TGTGCCAGCAGTTTTGGGCTGGAGACCCAGTACTTC. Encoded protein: CASSFGLETQYF.

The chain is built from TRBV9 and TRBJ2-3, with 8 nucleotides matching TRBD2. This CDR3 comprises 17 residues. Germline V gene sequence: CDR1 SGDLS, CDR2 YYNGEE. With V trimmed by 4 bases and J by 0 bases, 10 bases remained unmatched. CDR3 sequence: CASSSRIAGTSTDTQYF. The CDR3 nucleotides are TGTGCCAGCAGCTCCCGTATAGCGGGGACTAGCACAGATACGCAGTATTTT.

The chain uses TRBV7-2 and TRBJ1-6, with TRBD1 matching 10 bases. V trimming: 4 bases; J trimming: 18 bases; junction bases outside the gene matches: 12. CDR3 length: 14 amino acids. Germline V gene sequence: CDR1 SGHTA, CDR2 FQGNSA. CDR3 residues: CASSSRQGADRDHF. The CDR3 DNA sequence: TGTGCCAGCAGCTCCCGACAGGGGGCGGACCGGGACCACTTT.

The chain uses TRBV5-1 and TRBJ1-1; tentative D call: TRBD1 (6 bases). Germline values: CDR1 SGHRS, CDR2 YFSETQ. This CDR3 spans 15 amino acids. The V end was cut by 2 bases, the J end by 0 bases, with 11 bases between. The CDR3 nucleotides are TGCGCCAGCAGCTTTGCAGGGGCAATGAACACTGAAGCTTTCTTT. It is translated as CASSFAGAMNTEAFF.

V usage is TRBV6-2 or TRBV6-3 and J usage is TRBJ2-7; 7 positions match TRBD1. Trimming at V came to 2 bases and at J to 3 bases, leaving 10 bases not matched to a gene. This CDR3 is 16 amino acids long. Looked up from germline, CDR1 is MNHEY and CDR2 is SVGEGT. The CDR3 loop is CASSYPTGTENYEQYF. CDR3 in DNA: TGTGCCAGCAGTTACCCGACCGGGACAGAGAACTACGAGCAGTACTTC.

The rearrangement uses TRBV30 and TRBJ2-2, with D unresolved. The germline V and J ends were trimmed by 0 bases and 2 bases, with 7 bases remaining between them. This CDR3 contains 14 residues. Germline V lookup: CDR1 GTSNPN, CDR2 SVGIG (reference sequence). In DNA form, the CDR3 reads TGTGCCTGGAGTGTGTCGAGTAACACCGGGGAGCTGTTTTTT. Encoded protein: CAWSVSSNTGELFF.

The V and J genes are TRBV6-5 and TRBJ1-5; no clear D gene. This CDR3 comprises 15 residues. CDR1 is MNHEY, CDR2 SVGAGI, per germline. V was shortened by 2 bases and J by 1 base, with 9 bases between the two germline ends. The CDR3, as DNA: TGTGCCAGCAGTTACGGCCCGTCGAGCAATCAGCCCCAGCATTTT. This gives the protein CASSYGPSSNQPQHF.

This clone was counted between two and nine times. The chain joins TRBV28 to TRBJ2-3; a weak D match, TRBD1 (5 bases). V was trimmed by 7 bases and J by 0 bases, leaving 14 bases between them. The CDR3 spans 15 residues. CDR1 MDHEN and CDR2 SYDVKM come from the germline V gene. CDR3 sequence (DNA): TGTGCCAGCAAGGGGCGGCTGGAAAGCACAGATACGCAGTATTTT. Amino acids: CASKGRLESTDTQYF.

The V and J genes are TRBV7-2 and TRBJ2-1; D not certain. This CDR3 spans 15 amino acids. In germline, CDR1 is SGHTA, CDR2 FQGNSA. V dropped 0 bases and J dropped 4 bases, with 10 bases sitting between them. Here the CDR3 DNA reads TGTGCCAGCAGCTTAGCGGCAGGTTCTTACAATGAGCAGTTCTTC. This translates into CASSLAAGSYNEQFF.

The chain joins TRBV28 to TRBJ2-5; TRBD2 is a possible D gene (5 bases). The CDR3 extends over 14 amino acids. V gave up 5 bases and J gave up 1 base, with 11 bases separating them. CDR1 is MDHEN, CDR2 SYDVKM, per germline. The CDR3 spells CASSPGLAQETQYF. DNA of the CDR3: TGTGCCAGCAGTCCAGGACTGGCCCAAGAGACCCAGTACTTC.

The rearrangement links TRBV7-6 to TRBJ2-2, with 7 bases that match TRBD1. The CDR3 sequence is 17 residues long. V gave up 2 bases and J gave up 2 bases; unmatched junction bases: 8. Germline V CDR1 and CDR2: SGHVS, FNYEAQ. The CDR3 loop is CASSLKPGGRNTGELFF. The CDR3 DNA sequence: TGTGCCAGCAGCTTAAAGCCAGGGGGACGAAACACCGGGGAGCTGTTTTTT.

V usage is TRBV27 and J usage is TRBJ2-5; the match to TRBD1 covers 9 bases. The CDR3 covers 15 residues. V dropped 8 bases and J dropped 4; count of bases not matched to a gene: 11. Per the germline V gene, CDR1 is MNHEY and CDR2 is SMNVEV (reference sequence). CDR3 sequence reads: CASRLQGARGETQYF. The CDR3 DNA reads TGTGCCAGCCGGCTACAGGGGGCGCGAGGAGAGACCCAGTACTTC.